The rows below give T cell receptor beta chains drawn from one sample of a study of cytomegalovirus exposure and HLA in healthy donors. TCRdb's copy holds only in-frame clones and misses some; the assay was immunoSEQ multiplex PCR. The sample comprises about 120,000 clones, around four fifths of which are singletons, and about 30% rests with the top ten. Sequenced: PBMCs. These receptors all come from a man aged 55 to 70 in good health and CMV-seropositive. Both conserved end residues are part of each CDR3. D genes are given only for firm matches. Where a row states a size, it is once, few, many or the class of an expanded clone; other rows omit it.

>TRBV6-4|.|TRBJ1-4|.
CASRPTGSANEKLFF
TGTGCCAGCAGACCAACAGGGAGCGCTAATGAAAAACTGTTTTTT
>TRBV20-1|.|TRBJ2-1|.
CSASPDYEQFF
TGCAGTGCTAGCCCGGACTATGAGCAGTTCTTC
>TRBV2|.|TRBJ1-2|.
CASAPSNGYGYTF
TGTGCCAGCGCACCCTCAAACGGCTATGGCTACACCTTC
>TRBV6-5|.|TRBJ2-7|.
CASSYSRGLEKQYF
TGTGCCAGCAGTTACTCCCGTGGCCTAGAAAAGCAGTACTTC
>TRBV7-9|.|TRBJ1-2|.
CASSLSTNYGYTF
TGTGCCAGCAGCTTATCTACTAACTATGGCTACACCTTC
>TRBV18|TRBD1|TRBJ1-1|few
CASIRDRWETEAFF
TGTGCCAGCATACGGGACAGGTGGGAGACTGAAGCTTTCTTT
>TRBV18|TRBD1|TRBJ1-2|.
CASSPTSDRGYGYTF
TGTGCCAGCTCACCAACATCCGACAGGGGGTATGGCTACACCTTC
>TRBV30|.|TRBJ2-5|.
CAWSGGPGWTQYF
TGTGCCTGGAGTGGAGGGCCCGGTTGGACCCAGTACTTC
>TRBV5-1|.|TRBJ1-1|.
CASSVTTGNTEAFF
TGCGCCAGCAGCGTCACGACGGGGAACACTGAAGCTTTCTTT
>TRBV9|.|TRBJ1-1|.
CASSVVPGDGTEAFF
TGTGCCAGCAGCGTAGTTCCAGGGGATGGCACTGAAGCTTTCTTT